Shown below are 24 T cell receptor beta chains from a single sample sequenced in a study of post-analysis software for immune sequencing data. Sequencing libraries made from TCR beta cDNA carried unique molecular identifiers. TCRdb reprocessed the PCR reads via MiXCR and lists one record per CDR3 protein. The table has almost 700,000 distinct CDR3 sequences, roughly three fifths seen once. Study conclusions and caveats: The five TRBV segments detected at higher frequency in patients than in controls included TRBV5-6, TRBV5-1 and TRBV20-1.

No antigens are known for them. The sequenced sample consisted of blood. The source of these receptors is a girl under 10 years old with multiple sclerosis.

The chain has TRBV13 and TRBJ2-3, with a tentative D call TRBD1 (6 bases). The CDR3 sequence is 15 residues long. The V gene's germline CDR1 is PRHDT and CDR2 FYEKMQ (reference sequence). The V gene lost 2 bases and the J gene lost 4 bases, with 13 bases spanning the gap. The CDR3 DNA follows: TGTGCCAGCAGCTTAACACAGGGAGTCGCAGATACGCAGTATTTT. This sequence encodes CASSLTQGVADTQYF.

This chain links TRBV6-2 or TRBV6-3 with TRBJ2-5; 9 nucleotides match TRBD1. Per the germline V gene, CDR1 is MNHEY and CDR2 is SVGEGT. V lost 4 bases to trimming and J lost 13 bases; unmatched junction nucleotides: 13. The CDR3 covers 14 residues. CDR3 in DNA: TGTGCCAGCAGTTCCGGCCGGGACAGGGATGGCGGGTACTTC. Its translation is CASSSGRDRDGGYF.

This clonotype appeared a few times. This chain connects TRBV5-1 to TRBJ2-3, with 8 positions matching TRBD2. Unmatched junction bases numbered 8, after V lost 0 bases and J lost 2 bases. CDR1 and CDR2 from the germline V gene are SGHRS and YFSETQ. The CDR3 covers 17 residues. The CDR3 region has the DNA TGCGCCAGCAGCTTGGTAGGGAATAGCGGGGCCACAGATACGCAGTATTTT. It encodes CASSLVGNSGATDTQYF.

This chain joins TRBV7-2 and TRBJ1-1; TRBD1 might be the D (6 bases). This CDR3 is built from 14 residues. V was shortened by 2 bases and J by 11 bases, with 18 bases between the two germline ends. The germline CDR1 and CDR2 sequences are SGHTA and FQGNSA. The CDR3 DNA sequence: TGTGCCAGCAGCTTAAATCAGGGGTCGAGTAGGGCTTTCTTT. Protein product: CASSLNQGSSRAFF.

The CDR3 DNA is TGCGCCAGCAGAAGAGGGACGGGAACGTTAGCTGAGCAGTTCTTC. Translated: CASRRGTGTLAEQFF. V gene TRBV5-1 combines with J gene TRBJ2-1; tentatively, D is TRBD1 or TRBD2 (5 bases each). The CDR3 contains 15 residues. Germline CDR1 and CDR2: SGHRS and YFSETQ. The germline V and J ends were trimmed by 5 bases and 9 bases, with 21 bases remaining between them.

Worth noting for this clonotype: Compared with germline, one end of the junction differs, possibly owing to a read error. For the CDR3, the DNA is TGTGCCCGCAGCTTAGCGGTCGGGGATGGCTACACCTTC. Amino acids: CARSLAVGDGYTF. The rearrangement joins TRBV7-2 to TRBJ1-2, with D uncertain. This CDR3 is built from 13 residues. The germline V gene encodes CDR1 SGHTA and CDR2 FQGNSA.

The chain combines TRBV7-9 with TRBJ2-7; TRBD2 is a possible D gene (6 bases). In germline, CDR1 is SEHNR, CDR2 FQNEAQ (reference sequence). V was clipped by 5 bases and J by 3 bases, with 17 bases between them. CDR3 length: 15 amino acids. CDR3 residues: CASSPTGGMSYEQYF. In DNA form, the CDR3 reads TGTGCCAGCAGCCCCACGGGCGGGATGAGCTACGAGCAGTACTTC.

This clonotype occurred once. V and J are TRBV10-3 and TRBJ2-3, with no clear D. The V gene lost 0 bases and the J gene lost 1 base, with 2 bases spanning the gap. The CDR3 spans 13 residues. Germline CDR1 and CDR2: ENHRY and SYGVKD. The chain's CDR3 is CAISESGTDTQYF. The CDR3 nucleotides read TGTGCCATCAGTGAGTCCGGCACAGATACGCAGTATTTT.

This clonotype has only a few counts. The rearrangement uses TRBV11-2 and TRBJ2-7, with D perhaps matching TRBD1 (6 bases). Germline CDR1 reads SGHAT; CDR2 reads FQNNGV. The V and J ends lost 5 bases and 2 bases respectively, with 19 bases between them. The CDR3 spans 16 residues. DNA of the CDR3: TGTGCCAGCAGCAATCTACAGGGAGCGATAACCTACGAGCAGTACTTC. Translation gives CASSNLQGAITYEQYF.

The chain links TRBV27 to TRBJ2-1, with 13 bases that match TRBD2. The CDR3 contains 16 residues. Germline CDR1 is MNHEY and CDR2 is SMNVEV (reference sequence). The V and J ends lost 3 bases and 3 bases, in that order; junction bases with no gene match: 2. The CDR3 DNA follows: TGTGCCAGCAGTTTTGGGACTAGCGGGGTCTACAATGAGCAGTTCTTC. The encoded protein is CASSFGTSGVYNEQFF.

This clonotype appeared a single time. V is TRBV29-1 and J is TRBJ1-1; 7 bases are a match to TRBD1. The germline V gene has CDR1 SQVTM and CDR2 ANQGSEA. The CDR3 contains 15 residues. With 4 bases clipped from V and 8 bases from J, the junction kept 16 bases outside the gene matches. The CDR3 region has the DNA TGCAGCGTTGTACGAAGGACAGGTGCCCAGAAGGAAGCTTTCTTT. Translated, it gives CSVVRRTGAQKEAFF.

The chain carries TRBV6-2 or TRBV6-3 and TRBJ1-1; TRBD1 aligns across 9 bases. Germline CDR1 and CDR2: MNHEY and SVGEGT. After removal of 4 bases from V and 3 bases from J, the junction contained 9 bases not matched to a gene. This CDR3 region has 16 residues. The CDR3 spells CASSFTGTGHYTEAFF. The DNA of the CDR3 is TGTGCCAGCAGTTTTACCGGGACAGGGCACTACACTGAAGCTTTCTTT.

The rearrangement links TRBV6-6 to TRBJ1-2, with unresolved D. The CDR3 sequence is 13 residues long. Trimming cost V 0 bases and J 8 bases, with 10 bases left between them. Germline V gives CDR1 MNHNY, CDR2 SVGAGI (reference sequence). CDR3 in DNA: TGTGCCAGCAGTTACTCCTCTCAAGGGGGCTACACCTTC. This sequence encodes CASSYSSQGGYTF.

The chain carries TRBV29-1 and TRBJ1-2, with 7 bases identical to TRBD1. Germline V gene data show CDR1 as SQVTM and CDR2 as ANQGSEA. The CDR3 covers 14 residues. V was clipped by 6 bases and J by 3 bases; unmatched bases: 10. For the CDR3, the DNA is TGCAGCGTACTACAGGGGATCCAGGACTATGGCTACACCTTC. It is translated as CSVLQGIQDYGYTF.

This clonotype was found a few times. The CDR3 spells CSAFRSPGQGLETQYF. Written as DNA, the CDR3 is TGCAGTGCTTTCCGGTCTCCGGGACAGGGGTTGGAGACCCAGTACTTC. The chain uses TRBV20-1 and TRBJ2-5, with 10 positions matching TRBD1. This CDR3 contains 16 residues. Looked up from germline, CDR1 is DFQATT and CDR2 is SNEGSKA (reference sequence). The J segment lost 5 bases and the V segment lost 5 bases, leaving 14 bases of the junction unmatched.

The sample holds one count of this clonotype. The chain combines TRBV29-1 with TRBJ2-1; no clear D. CDR1 and CDR2 from the germline V gene are SQVTM and ANQGSEA. This CDR3 comprises 12 residues. Between the trimmed V and J ends, which lost 5 bases and 6 bases, there was a span of 11 bases. CDR3 DNA sequence: TGCAGCGTTCAGTCGGTGGTCAATGAGCAGTTCTTC. Translating it yields CSVQSVVNEQFF.

The chain combines TRBV6-1 with TRBJ2-1; TRBD2 agrees at 16 bases. Trimming at V came to 6 bases and at J to 8 bases, leaving 13 bases not matched to a gene. CDR1 is MNHNS, CDR2 SASEGT, per germline. The CDR3 loop spans 18 amino acids. The CDR3 spells CASSPRGLAGGQVDEQFF. As DNA, the CDR3 is TGTGCCAGCAGCCCCCGGGGACTAGCGGGGGGGCAGGTGGATGAGCAGTTCTTC.

This sequence joins TRBV4-3 and TRBJ2-5; 10 nucleotides agree with TRBD2. The CDR3 spans 14 residues. The ends lost 2 bases at V and 3 bases at J; junction bases unmatched: 0. Germline V CDR1 and CDR2: LGHNA, YSLEER. The DNA of the CDR3 is TGCGCCAGCAGCCAACTAGCGGGGGAAGAGACCCAGTACTTC. Translation: CASSQLAGEETQYF.

The CDR3 loop is CASSNLAEGPYEQYF. The CDR3 DNA reads TGTGCCAGCAGCAATCTAGCGGAAGGCCCCTACGAGCAGTACTTC. The chain employs TRBV7-9 and TRBJ2-7, with 7 nucleotides matching TRBD2. The ends lost 5 bases at V and 2 bases at J; junction bases unmatched: 9. This CDR3 has 15 amino acids. Germline V gene lookup returns CDR1 SEHNR and CDR2 FQNEAQ (reference sequence).

The V and J genes are TRBV4-1 and TRBJ2-3, with TRBD1 matching over 9 bases. Germline V lookup: CDR1 MGHRA, CDR2 YSYEKL. The V gene end was trimmed by 3 bases and the J gene end by 7 bases; junction bases not matched to a gene: 11. The CDR3 has 16 amino acids. The CDR3 region has the DNA TGCGCCAGCAGCCAGCTTCCCGGGACAGGGTATTATACGCAGTATTTT. Its protein is CASSQLPGTGYYTQYF.

V and J are TRBV20-1 and TRBJ2-5, with D perhaps matching TRBD1 (6 bases). Germline CDR1 reads DFQATT; CDR2 reads SNEGSKA (reference sequence). Trimming removed 5 bases from V and 2 bases from J, with 9 bases in between. The CDR3 sequence is 12 residues long. CDR3 loop: CSASDSQETQYF. DNA for the CDR3: TGCAGTGCTTCGGACAGTCAAGAGACCCAGTACTTC.

This chain joins TRBV5-1 and TRBJ2-7; 14 nucleotides line up with TRBD2. Trimming cost V 0 bases and J 5 bases; bases outside gene matches: 7. The CDR3 has 17 amino acids. Germline values: CDR1 SGHRS, CDR2 YFSETQ. The CDR3 DNA reads TGCGCCAGCAGCTTGGCGGGGACTAGCGGGAGTCCCCACGAGCAGTACTTC. Translating gives CASSLAGTSGSPHEQYF.

This clonotype was found a few times. The V and J genes are TRBV20-1 and TRBJ2-1; D ambiguous. The germline V and J ends were trimmed by 3 bases and 3 bases, with 9 bases remaining between them. Germline assignment: CDR1 DFQATT and CDR2 SNEGSKA (reference sequence). The CDR3 is made up of 13 amino acids. CDR3: CSASRNNYNEQFF. In DNA form, the CDR3 reads TGCAGTGCTAGTAGGAATAACTACAATGAGCAGTTCTTC.

The genes are TRBV28 and TRBJ1-5; D call uncertain. Germline V gene data show CDR1 as MDHEN and CDR2 as SYDVKM. The CDR3 has 14 residues. V dropped 2 bases and J dropped 5 bases, with 10 bases sitting between them. DNA of the CDR3: TGTGCCAGCAGTTTAACCACACTTCATCAGCCCCAGCATTTT. Encoded protein: CASSLTTLHQPQHF.